Below, 21 T cell receptor beta chains from the same sample are listed, as sequenced in a study of cytotoxic CD8 clonotypes in ibrutinib-treated CLL. Generated by immunoSEQ multiplex PCR, the TCRdb table keeps only in-frame clones and is missing some. Of about 92,000 clones in the sample, over 60% were seen once. Specimen: PBMCs, collected after 24 months of ibrutinib treatment. The receptors here all came from a human donor with chronic lymphocytic leukemia.

This clone occurred once. The chain uses TRBV19 and TRBJ2-1; 9 nucleotides match TRBD2. Germline CDR1 reads LNHDA; CDR2 reads SQIVND (reference sequence). The CDR3 extends over 16 amino acids. V lost 4 bases and J lost 9; bases outside the gene matches: 13. The DNA of the CDR3 is TGTGCCAGTAGTAAACCCGGGACTAGCCCTGTTAGTGAGCAGTTCTTC. It codes for CASSKPGTSPVSEQFF.

The CDR3 protein is CAISNRGPPTDTQYF. The CDR3 DNA follows: TGTGCCATCAGCAACAGGGGGCCCCCCACAGATACGCAGTATTTT. V is TRBV10-3 and J is TRBJ2-3; 9 bases are a match to TRBD1. Germline V gives CDR1 ENHRY, CDR2 SYGVKD. With 6 bases clipped from V and 2 bases from J, the junction kept 6 bases outside the gene matches. The CDR3 is made up of 15 amino acids.

Details on this clone: The junction departs from the called germline gene at one end, perhaps through a read error. The chain couples TRBV7-7 to TRBJ1-3; TRBD1 is a possible D gene (6 bases). There are 15 residues in the CDR3. Germline values: CDR1 SSHAT, CDR2 FNYEAQ (reference sequence). The CDR3 DNA is TGTGCTAGCAGCTTACTGCCGGGACAAGGAAACACCATATATTTT. This sequence encodes CASSLLPGQGNTIYF.

The J gene is TRBJ2-3, the V gene TRBV2; D gene ambiguous. The V gene's germline CDR1 is SNHLY and CDR2 FYNNEI. V was cut by 6 bases and J by 3 bases, with 16 bases left in between. The CDR3 extends over 15 amino acids. CDR3 amino acids: CASRANGVRTDTQYF. The CDR3 nucleotides read TGTGCCAGCAGGGCGAACGGCGTACGGACAGATACGCAGTATTTT.

The V call is TRBV4-2, the J call TRBJ1-1; D perhaps matches TRBD1 (5 bases). Germline CDR1 LGHNA, CDR2 YNFKEQ. Trimming took off 5 bases at V and 5 bases at J, with 9 bases between the two ends. The CDR3 sequence is 12 residues long. The CDR3: CASSFWGTEAFF. The CDR3 nucleotides read TGTGCCAGCAGCTTTTGGGGGACTGAAGCTTTCTTT.

The chain joins TRBV11-2 to TRBJ2-7; 11 positions match TRBD2. This CDR3 is built from 17 residues. CDR1 is SGHAT, CDR2 FQNNGV, per germline. With 0 bases clipped from V and 4 bases from J, the junction kept 8 bases outside the gene matches. CDR3 coding DNA: TGTGCCAGCAGCTTAGATCACCCGGCTAGCGGGGGGTACGAGCAGTACTTC. It yields the protein CASSLDHPASGGYEQYF. Based on the CDR3 plus reference TRBV11-2 and TRBJ2-7, the full variable domain is EAGVAQSPRYKIIEKRQSVAFWCNPISGHATLYWYQQILGQGPKLLIQFQNNGVVDDSQLPKDRFSAERLKGVDSTLKIQPAKLEDSAVYLCASSLDHPASGGYEQYFGPGTRLTVT.

The chain combines TRBV6-6 with TRBJ2-7, with no clear D. CDR3 length: 16 residues. V dropped 0 bases and J dropped 1 base, with 13 bases sitting between them. CDR1 and CDR2 (germline): MNHNY, SVGAGI (reference sequence). The CDR3, as DNA: TGTGCCAGCAGTTACTCGACGGCAGGAGCTTCCTACGAGCAGTACTTC. Protein sequence: CASSYSTAGASYEQYF.

This clone was picked up many times. This chain connects TRBV4-1 to TRBJ2-5, with D tentatively TRBD2 (6 bases). Germline lookup yields CDR1 MGHRA and CDR2 YSYEKL. Trimming cost V 1 base and J 2 bases, with 11 bases left between them. The CDR3 totals 15 residues. Here the CDR3 DNA reads TGCGCCAGCAGCCAAGTTGCGGGATTACAAGAGACCCAGTACTTC. Translating gives CASSQVAGLQETQYF.

In DNA form, the CDR3 reads TGTGCCAGCAGCTTTAGCGGGGTTCGGGAAGAGACCCAGTACTTC. Translating it yields CASSFSGVREETQYF. The chain recombines TRBV5-4 with TRBJ2-5; 8 bases are a match to TRBD2. With V trimmed by 2 bases and J by 3 bases, 6 bases remained unmatched. This CDR3 is built from 15 residues. CDR1 and CDR2 (germline): SGHNT, YYREEE (reference sequence).

CDR3 protein: CASSPSEGGPQHF. Written as DNA, the CDR3 is TGTGCCAGCTCCCCGAGCGAGGGTGGGCCCCAGCATTTT. The gene calls are TRBV18 and TRBJ1-5, with no clear D. From germline, CDR1 is KGHSH and CDR2 LQKENI. The CDR3 runs 13 residues. The V end lost 6 bases, the J end lost 9 bases, and 15 bases lay between the germline ends.

This sequence joins TRBV4-1 and TRBJ2-7, with TRBD1 identical over 7 bases. The CDR3 is 15 residues long. V dropped 4 bases and J dropped 2; count of bases not matched to a gene: 8. Germline V gives CDR1 MGHRA, CDR2 YSYEKL. The CDR3 region is CASSPNPGQTYEQYF. The DNA for the CDR3 is TGCGCCAGCAGCCCTAACCCGGGACAGACCTACGAGCAGTACTTC.

The chain joins TRBV5-5 to TRBJ1-4, with D unresolved. The CDR3 is made up of 15 amino acids. Trimming pared 4 bases from V and 2 bases from J, leaving 12 bases between. Germline-derived CDR1 and CDR2 are SGHKS and YYEKEE (reference sequence). The CDR3 DNA follows: TGTGCCAGCAGCCTCGGACGGAATACTAATGAAAAACTGTTTTTT. Protein: CASSLGRNTNEKLFF.

V is TRBV30 and J is TRBJ1-5, with D perhaps matching TRBD1 (6 bases). V dropped 3 bases and J dropped 7 bases, with 13 bases sitting between them. Germline CDR1 and CDR2: GTSNPN and SVGIG (reference sequence). This CDR3 is built from 13 residues. The CDR3 loop is CAWSRGQIQPQHF. The DNA for the CDR3 is TGTGCCTGGAGCCGCGGACAGATACAGCCCCAGCATTTT.

The CDR3 reads CASSSNTEAFF. The CDR3, as DNA: TGTGCCAGCAGTTCGAACACTGAAGCTTTCTTT. The chain links TRBV6-1 to TRBJ1-1; D ambiguous. The CDR3 consists of 11 residues. Germline CDR1 and CDR2: MNHNS and SASEGT. Trimming shortened V by 5 bases and J by 1 base, and 2 bases separated the two germline ends.

The V call is TRBV5-1, the J call TRBJ2-3, with D maybe TRBD2 (5 bases). V was shortened by 7 bases and J by 6 bases, with 9 bases between the two germline ends. The CDR3 extends over 11 amino acids. Germline CDR1 SGHRS, CDR2 YFSETQ. The DNA for the CDR3 is TGCGCCAGCCGAGGGCGGGATACGCAGTATTTT. The encoded protein is CASRGRDTQYF.

This clone was seen just once. The DNA for the CDR3 is TGTGCCAGCAGCTTACGAATTAGCCTGACCTACGAGCAGTACTTC. Translated: CASSLRISLTYEQYF. The chain is built from TRBV7-2 and TRBJ2-7; D remains ambiguous. CDR3 length: 15 amino acids. V lost 2 bases and J 2 bases, leaving 13 bases between the germline ends. Germline assignment: CDR1 SGHTA and CDR2 FQGNSA.

This chain connects TRBV21-1 to TRBJ2-5. TRBV21-1 is a listed pseudogene. The CDR3 runs 14 residues. This CDR3 reads CASSFLQDQETQYF. The CDR3 bases are TGTGCCAGCAGCTTCTTGCAAGACCAAGAGACCCAGTACTTC.

The V call is TRBV30, the J call TRBJ2-2; no clear D gene. Germline CDR1 is GTSNPN and CDR2 is SVGIG (reference sequence). V lost 4 bases, J lost 6 bases, and 9 bases lay in between. This CDR3 has 12 residues. CDR3 loop: CAWTLEAGELFF. For the CDR3, the DNA is TGTGCCTGGACTCTAGAGGCCGGGGAGCTGTTTTTT.

The V call is TRBV14, the J call TRBJ2-6; no definite D call. The CDR3 spans 16 residues. Germline V gene data show CDR1 as SGHDN and CDR2 as FVKESK. Trimming removed 0 bases at V and 4 bases at J, with 10 bases between. CDR3 region: CASSQEGGRGANVLTF. CDR3 nucleotide sequence: TGTGCCAGCAGCCAAGAAGGCGGTCGAGGGGCCAACGTCCTGACTTTC.

This chain joins TRBV28 and TRBJ2-7; unclear D gene. V gave up 3 bases and J gave up 6 bases, with 6 bases separating them. The CDR3 length is 11 residues. The V gene's germline CDR1 is MDHEN and CDR2 SYDVKM. CDR3 loop: CASSFNSEQYF. The CDR3, as DNA: TGTGCCAGCAGTTTTAACTCCGAGCAGTACTTC.

The V and J genes are TRBV21-1 and TRBJ2-2; the table's TRBD1 call for D was not verified on the DNA. TRBV21-1 is reported as a pseudogene. There are 16 residues in the CDR3. CDR3 protein: CASKGLNQGNTGELFF. The CDR3 DNA follows: TGTGCCAGCAAGGGCCTAAACCAGGGGAACACCGGGGAGCTGTTTTTT.